This TCR beta chain was captured in a study of a mutant IDH1 vaccine in newly diagnosed glioma. This CDR3 region has 16 residues. Germline-derived CDR1 and CDR2 are MGHRA and YSYEKL. V shed 1 base and J 3 bases; nucleotides not matched to a gene: 9. The count of this clone is one. Its matching antigen is unknown. Repertoires were generated with immunoSEQ multiplex PCR, while TCRdb's copy carries only in-frame clones and drops some. The sample records about 94,000 clones, just under 90% being singletons. The time point is: week 47, end of study. In every dose of vaccine, 300 ug of mutant IDH1 20-mer peptide was given alongside topical imiquimod. Study outcomes and limitations: Induction of immune responses by the vaccine occurred in about 93% of patients.

The receptor was derived from a woman between 50 and 59 years old with glioma. The sequenced sample was PBMCs, obtained from a glioma patient whose treatment included an IDH1 peptide vaccine. The chain is built from TRBV4-1 and TRBJ2-7; 7 bases match TRBD1. The CDR3 DNA reads as TGCGCCAGCAGCCAAGGTTCGGACAGGATCAGCTACGAGCAGTACTTC. It translates to CASSQGSDRISYEQYF.